The entry below describes one T cell receptor beta chain. Using immunoSEQ multiplex PCR, the repertoire was profiled, and TCRdb retains in-frame clones only, with some absent. The data hold around 140,000 clones, with roughly 79% observed a single time. These data belong to a study of blood T cell repertoires in COVID-19. This CDR3 is 14 amino acids long. V was trimmed by 5 bases and J by 3 bases, leaving 13 bases between them. Germline CDR1 reads SGHTA; CDR2 reads FQGNSA. The rearrangement links TRBV7-2 to TRBJ1-2; D uncertain. The sequence came from a human donor in a cohort sampled during active COVID-19. The sample consisted of peripheral blood. Written as DNA, the CDR3 is TGTGCCAGCAGCCCCCGGATAGCGGACTATGGCTACACCTTC. It yields the protein CASSPRIADYGYTF.